Each of the 32 T cell receptor beta chains below was sequenced from the same sample in a study of siplizumab effects on memory and regulatory T cells. Sequencing used immunoSEQ multiplex PCR; TCRdb keeps in-frame clones, though not all of them. This table holds about 82,000 clones, over 80% found once. The specimen sequenced was Tregs sorted from blood. The receptors stem from a human donor in good health.

This clone was seen once. The J gene is TRBJ1-4, the V gene TRBV28, with D uncertain. The CDR3 contains 14 residues. Deletions cut 4 bases from V and 6 bases from J, with 12 bases between. Per germline, CDR1 MDHEN and CDR2 SYDVKM. CDR3 in amino acids: CASSSNLWDEKLFF. CDR3 coding DNA: TGTGCCAGCAGTTCGAACCTGTGGGATGAAAAACTGTTTTTT.

The rearrangement uses TRBV7-9 and TRBJ2-1; D unresolved. V was pared by 4 bases and J by 4 bases, with 11 bases between. This CDR3 comprises 14 residues. The germline V gene has CDR1 SEHNR and CDR2 FQNEAQ (reference sequence). CDR3 residues: CASSSDYYYNEQFF. In DNA form, the CDR3 reads TGTGCCAGCAGCTCGGATTACTATTACAATGAGCAGTTCTTC. Full variable domain (outside the CDR3, taken from reference TRBV7-9 and TRBJ2-1): DTGVSQNPRHKITKRGQNVTFRCDPISEHNRLYWYRQTLGQGPEFLTYFQNEAQLEKSRLLSDRFSAERPKGSFSTLEIQRTEQGDSAMYLCASSSDYYYNEQFFGPGTRLTVL.

The chain employs TRBV28 and TRBJ1-1; a possible D gene is TRBD1 (5 bases). The CDR3 loop spans 12 amino acids. Trimming took 8 bases from V and 5 from J, leaving 12 bases between them. Germline values: CDR1 MDHEN, CDR2 SYDVKM. The CDR3 bases are TGTGCCAGCCGCAGGGCGGGGACTGAAGCTTTCTTT. It codes for CASRRAGTEAFF.

The chain joins TRBV19 to TRBJ1-5; 7 bases match TRBD1. The CDR3 spans 14 residues. After removal of 3 bases from V and 7 bases from J, the junction contained 6 bases not matched to a gene. CDR1 and CDR2 (germline): LNHDA, SQIVND (reference sequence). CDR3 coding DNA: TGTGCCAGTAGTATCGGAGGGGGCGGGCAGCCCCAGCATTTT. Amino acids: CASSIGGGGQPQHF. Supplemented by reference TRBV19 and TRBJ1-5, the full variable domain reads DGGITQSPKYLFRKEGQNVTLSCEQNLNHDAMYWYRQDPGQGLRLIYYSQIVNDFQKGDIAEGYSVSREKKESFPLTVTSAQKNPTAFYLCASSIGGGGQPQHFGDGTRLSIL.

The rearrangement joins TRBV27 to TRBJ2-7, with 8 positions matching TRBD2. Looked up from germline, CDR1 is MNHEY and CDR2 is SMNVEV (reference sequence). The CDR3 consists of 16 residues. V trimming: 6 bases; J trimming: 0 bases; junction bases outside the gene matches: 10. CDR3 coding DNA: TGTGCCAGCAGCCCAGTTAGCGGGGTAAGCTCCTACGAGCAGTACTTC. This codes for CASSPVSGVSSYEQYF.

The chain is built from TRBV7-9 and TRBJ2-6; D ambiguous. The germline V and J ends were trimmed by 5 bases and 1 base, with 6 bases remaining between them. The CDR3 is made up of 14 amino acids. Germline lookup yields CDR1 SEHNR and CDR2 FQNEAQ (reference sequence). The CDR3, as DNA: TGTGCCAGCAGCCCCGGATCTGGGGCCAACGTCCTGACTTTC. It specifies CASSPGSGANVLTF.

The chain has TRBV12-5 and TRBJ1-1; a possible D gene is TRBD1 (5 bases). V gave up 5 bases and J gave up 2 bases, with 18 bases separating them. This CDR3 spans 16 amino acids. CDR1 is LGHNT, CDR2 FRNRAP, per germline. CDR3 region: CASGKPWQGSNTEAFF. For the CDR3, the DNA is TGTGCTAGTGGTAAACCCTGGCAGGGTTCAAACACTGAAGCTTTCTTT.

The rearrangement joins TRBV5-1 to TRBJ2-3; D remains unclear. The CDR3 runs to 13 residues. Germline CDR1 reads SGHRS; CDR2 reads YFSETQ. Deletions cut 4 bases from V and 5 bases from J, with 11 bases between. For the CDR3, the DNA is TGCGCCAGCAGCCCGGCGGTAGAAGATACGCAGTATTTT. Translating gives CASSPAVEDTQYF.

A few counts support this clone. The CDR3 sequence: CASSISSGVHTEAFF. The CDR3 bases are TGTGCCAGTAGTATATCCTCAGGGGTGCACACTGAAGCTTTCTTT. The chain couples TRBV19 to TRBJ1-1, with a tentative D call TRBD1 (6 bases). Trimming stripped 2 bases from V and 3 bases from J, with 13 bases between. Germline V lookup: CDR1 LNHDA, CDR2 SQIVND (reference sequence). CDR3 length: 15 amino acids.

The rearrangement links TRBV18 to TRBJ2-1; no reliable D call. Between the trimmed V and J ends, which lost 3 bases and 3 bases, there was a span of 9 bases. Germline CDR1 KGHSH, CDR2 LQKENI. This CDR3 spans 14 amino acids. DNA for the CDR3: TGTGCCAGCTCACCTCTAAGCAGCTACAATGAGCAGTTCTTC. It translates to CASSPLSSYNEQFF.

The CDR3 coding sequence is TGCGCCAGCAGTGTCATCCTAGCTCAAGAGACCCAGTACTTC. It is translated as CASSVILAQETQYF. This chain uses TRBV10-1 with TRBJ2-5, with D tentatively TRBD2 (5 bases). The V end lost 4 bases, the J end lost 2 bases, and 11 bases lay between the germline ends. Germline V gene lookup returns CDR1 WNHNN and CDR2 SYGVQD (reference sequence). The CDR3 runs 14 residues.

This clone turned up a few times. V gene TRBV6-1 combines with J gene TRBJ2-7, with D possibly TRBD1 on 5 matching bases. The V gene lost 7 bases and the J gene lost 5 bases, with 12 bases spanning the gap. The CDR3 consists of 12 residues. The germline V gene encodes CDR1 MNHNS and CDR2 SASEGT. CDR3 in DNA: TGTGCCAGCACGTACCCAGGGAACGAGCAGTACTTC. This gives the protein CASTYPGNEQYF.

The sample holds one count of this clone. In DNA form, the CDR3 reads TGTGCCATCAGTGAGCCCCGCGGGGGGACTAGCCAAGAGACCCAGTACTTC. Translated, it gives CAISEPRGGTSQETQYF. The rearrangement uses TRBV10-3 and TRBJ2-5; 8 bases fit TRBD2. Trimming cost V 2 bases and J 1 base; bases outside gene matches: 9. Germline V gene data show CDR1 as ENHRY and CDR2 as SYGVKD. This CDR3 region has 17 residues.

The chain employs TRBV6-5 and TRBJ1-5; a weak D match, TRBD1 (6 bases). The CDR3 length is 14 residues. Trimming removed 6 bases at V and 5 bases at J, with 14 bases between. Germline CDR1 reads MNHEY; CDR2 reads SVGAGI. The DNA of the CDR3 is TGTGCCAGCAGGACCGCCAGGGGCGATCAGCCCCAGCATTTT. Translation gives CASRTARGDQPQHF.

The chain links TRBV11-2 to TRBJ1-4, with D unresolved. CDR3 length equals 13 residues. The V and J ends lost 1 base and 8 bases respectively, with 8 bases between them. Germline CDR1 SGHAT, CDR2 FQNNGV. CDR3 sequence (DNA): TGTGCCAGCAGCTTAGGTTCTCGAGAAAAACTGTTTTTT. Translation gives CASSLGSREKLFF.

The chain recombines TRBV19 with TRBJ1-2; 7 bases match TRBD1. Germline CDR1 and CDR2: LNHDA and SQIVND (reference sequence). V shed 3 bases and J 0 bases; nucleotides not matched to a gene: 4. There are 15 residues in the CDR3. As DNA, the CDR3 is TGTGCCAGTAGTATGGCAGGGGGGACTAACTATGGCTACACCTTC. This encodes CASSMAGGTNYGYTF.

The rearrangement uses TRBV5-6 and TRBJ1-5; D perhaps matches TRBD1 (5 bases). The length of the CDR3 is 16 residues. Germline values: CDR1 SGHDT, CDR2 YYEEEE. V lost 1 base and J 0 bases, leaving 11 bases between the germline ends. The CDR3 coding sequence is TGTGCCAGCAGCTTGACGGGACGTGGTAGCAATCAGCCCCAGCATTTT. It is translated as CASSLTGRGSNQPQHF.

The V and J genes are TRBV10-3 and TRBJ2-1; D is perhaps TRBD2 (6 bases). The germline V and J ends were trimmed by 6 bases and 4 bases, with 16 bases remaining between them. The CDR3 contains 15 residues. Germline loops: CDR1 ENHRY, CDR2 SYGVKD. The CDR3 nucleotides are TGTGCCATCAGGGGGAGCGGGTCGGGATACAATGAGCAGTTCTTC. Protein: CAIRGSGSGYNEQFF.

The chain has TRBV13 and TRBJ2-7; 8 nucleotides align to TRBD2. CDR1 and CDR2 (germline): PRHDT, FYEKMQ (reference sequence). Trimming removed 2 bases from V and 2 bases from J; junction bases left unmatched: 14. CDR3 length: 18 amino acids. As DNA, the CDR3 is TGTGCCAGCAGCTTAAGCCGGGGGGGCTCCACATTTACCTACGAGCAGTACTTC. Amino acids: CASSLSRGGSTFTYEQYF.

The chain carries TRBV18 and TRBJ2-2; no clear D gene. Germline-derived CDR1 and CDR2 are KGHSH and LQKENI. The CDR3 consists of 13 residues. V was trimmed by 2 bases and J by 4 bases, leaving 5 bases between them. For the CDR3, the DNA is TGTGCCAGCTCACCATCGATCACCGGGGAGCTGTTTTTT. It is translated as CASSPSITGELFF.

The V gene is TRBV5-8, the J gene TRBJ2-5, with D perhaps matching TRBD2 (5 bases). This CDR3 contains 13 residues. V lost 1 base and J lost 3, with 7 bases in between. The germline V gene has CDR1 SGHTS and CDR2 YDEGEE. CDR3 in DNA: TGTGCCAGCAGCTTGTCGGGAAAAGAGACCCAGTACTTC. Protein sequence: CASSLSGKETQYF.

In its sample, this clone was seen a few times. The chain is built from TRBV29-1 and TRBJ1-4; 8 bases fit TRBD1. V trimming: 7 bases; J trimming: 4 bases; junction bases outside the gene matches: 5. CDR1 SQVTM and CDR2 ANQGSEA come from the germline V gene. There are 13 residues in the CDR3. The CDR3 DNA is TGCAGCGCGGGGACAGGATATAATGAAAAACTGTTTTTT. It specifies CSAGTGYNEKLFF.

V gene TRBV28 combines with J gene TRBJ2-4; TRBD2 might be the D (6 bases). Germline values: CDR1 MDHEN, CDR2 SYDVKM. Trimming pared 3 bases from V and 6 bases from J, leaving 6 bases between. The CDR3 contains 12 residues. The CDR3 protein is CASSLGGNIQYF. CDR3 DNA sequence: TGTGCCAGCAGTTTGGGGGGAAACATTCAGTACTTC.

The rearrangement joins TRBV6-1 to TRBJ2-3; 8 bases align to TRBD1. Germline V CDR1 and CDR2: MNHNS, SASEGT. V dropped 4 bases and J dropped 3; count of bases not matched to a gene: 9. This CDR3 contains 16 residues. In DNA form, the CDR3 reads TGTGCCAGCAGTGTCGAATACAGGGGGAGAACAGATACGCAGTATTTT. It is translated as CASSVEYRGRTDTQYF.

V and J are TRBV14 and TRBJ2-5; TRBD2 aligns across 8 bases. The trim removed 4 bases at V and 4 bases at J, leaving 2 bases unmatched. The CDR3 covers 13 residues. The germline CDR1 and CDR2 sequences are SGHDN and FVKESK. The CDR3: CASSPGLAETQYF. DNA for the CDR3: TGTGCCAGCAGCCCCGGACTAGCAGAGACCCAGTACTTC. The full variable domain, in which reference TRBV14 and TRBJ2-5 provide the parts outside the CDR3, is EAGVTQFPSHSVIEKGQTVTLRCDPISGHDNLYWYRRVMGKEIKFLLHFVKESKQDESGMPNNRFLAERTGGTYSTLKVQPAELEDSGVYFCASSPGLAETQYFGPGTRLLVL.

This chain joins TRBV6-5 and TRBJ2-7, with no clear D. The germline gives CDR1 MNHEY, CDR2 SVGAGI. CDR3 length equals 15 residues. Deletions cut 0 bases from V and 3 bases from J, with 12 bases between. The DNA for the CDR3 is TGTGCCAGCAGTTACTCCTCTGGCGTCAGCTACGAGCAGTACTTC. This translates into CASSYSSGVSYEQYF.

The gene calls are TRBV5-4 and TRBJ1-2, with D uncertain. CDR1 is SGHNT and CDR2 is YYREEE in the germline V gene (reference sequence). The CDR3 loop spans 13 amino acids. The ends were cut back, 0 bases at V and 7 bases at J, with 10 bases in the middle. The CDR3 DNA follows: TGTGCCAGCAGCTTGGAGAGGGAGAGTGGCTACACCTTC. It yields the protein CASSLERESGYTF.

The CDR3 protein is CASSLIPPATNEKLFF. CDR3 coding DNA: TGTGCCAGCAGCTTAATCCCCCCCGCAACTAATGAAAAACTGTTTTTT. The genes are TRBV7-9 and TRBJ1-4; D ambiguous. The germline V gene encodes CDR1 SEHNR and CDR2 FQNEAQ (reference sequence). The CDR3 totals 16 residues. The V and J ends lost 2 bases and 0 bases respectively, with 10 bases between them.

The CDR3 coding sequence is TGTGCCAGCAGCGGACAGGGGGCGGATGAGCAGTTCTTC. It codes for CASSGQGADEQFF. This sequence joins TRBV9 and TRBJ2-1; 10 bases fit TRBD1. The CDR3 totals 13 residues. V was pared by 3 bases and J by 8 bases, with 2 bases of the junction left unmatched. Germline V gene sequence: CDR1 SGDLS, CDR2 YYNGEE.

The chain couples TRBV5-1 to TRBJ1-2; possibly TRBD1 for D (6 bases). Germline CDR1 and CDR2: SGHRS and YFSETQ. This CDR3 has 14 amino acids. Deletions cut 5 bases from V and 4 bases from J, with 15 bases between. The CDR3 loop reads CASSSTGIFYGYTF. CDR3 bases: TGCGCCAGCAGTTCTACAGGGATCTTCTATGGCTACACCTTC.

This clone is a singleton in its sample. Written as DNA, the CDR3 is TGTGCCAGCAGCTTAACCTTGTTTGGCACAGATACGCAGTATTTT. Translated: CASSLTLFGTDTQYF. The chain joins TRBV11-1 to TRBJ2-3; unclear D gene. This CDR3 contains 15 residues. Germline CDR1 reads SGHAT; CDR2 reads FQDESV (reference sequence). The germline V and J ends were trimmed by 2 bases and 1 base, with 10 bases remaining between them.

CDR3: CASSQVFSGGVDTQYF. The CDR3 DNA reads TGCGCCAGCAGCCAAGTCTTTAGCGGGGGGGTCGATACGCAGTATTTT. The chain carries TRBV4-1 and TRBJ2-3; 11 positions agree with TRBD2. Per germline, CDR1 MGHRA and CDR2 YSYEKL. The V and J ends lost 1 base and 6 bases, in that order; junction bases with no gene match: 6. This CDR3 contains 16 residues.